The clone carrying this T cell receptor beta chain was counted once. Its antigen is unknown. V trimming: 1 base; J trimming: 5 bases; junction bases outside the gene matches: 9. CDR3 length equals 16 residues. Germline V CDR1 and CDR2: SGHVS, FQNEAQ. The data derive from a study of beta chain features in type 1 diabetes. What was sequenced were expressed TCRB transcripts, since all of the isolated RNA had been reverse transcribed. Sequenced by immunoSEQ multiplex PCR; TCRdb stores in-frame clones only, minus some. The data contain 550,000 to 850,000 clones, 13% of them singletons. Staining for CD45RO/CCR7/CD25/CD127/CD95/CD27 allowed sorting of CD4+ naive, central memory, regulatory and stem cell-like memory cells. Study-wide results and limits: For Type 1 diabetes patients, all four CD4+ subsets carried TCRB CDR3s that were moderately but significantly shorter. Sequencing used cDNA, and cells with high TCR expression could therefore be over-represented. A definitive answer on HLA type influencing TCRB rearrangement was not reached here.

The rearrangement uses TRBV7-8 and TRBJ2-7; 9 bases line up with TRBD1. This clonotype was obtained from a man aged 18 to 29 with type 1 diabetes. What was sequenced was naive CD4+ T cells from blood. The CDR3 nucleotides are TGTGCCAGCAGCTTAGGTTCCGGGACAGGGTTTAACGAGCAGTACTTC. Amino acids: CASSLGSGTGFNEQYF.